Below, 29 T cell receptor beta chains from the same sample are listed, as sequenced in a study of cytomegalovirus exposure and HLA in healthy donors (dated by TCRdb to the late 2010s). Libraries were constructed by the immunoSEQ multiplex PCR assay. In TCRdb, the immuneACCESS table is reduced to in-frame sequences with V and J assigned. These tables do not hold every clone; where another copy was compared, an unresolved V gene accounts for under half, and the others remain unexplained. This sample has some 240,000 clones in its table, and around four fifths of those were observed once. Roughly 5.7% of the sample comes from the top ten. The sample consisted of PBMCs. The origin of the receptors is a woman aged 18-29 years in good health and CMV-seronegative.

J is TRBJ1-1 and V is TRBV9, with 9 bases lining up with TRBD1. V lost 0 bases, J lost 1 base, and 1 base stayed unmatched. The CDR3 contains 15 residues. Germline V CDR1 and CDR2: SGDLS, YYNGEE. This chain's CDR3 is CASSVVDRGNTEAFF. CDR3 in DNA: TGTGCCAGCAGCGTAGTGGACAGGGGGAACACTGAAGCTTTCTTT.

This chain links TRBV25-1 with TRBJ2-1, with D tentatively TRBD2 (5 bases). CDR3 length: 14 amino acids. V was pared by 4 bases and J by 0 bases, with 7 bases between. The germline V gene encodes CDR1 MGHDK and CDR2 SYGVNS. The CDR3 DNA is TGTGCCAGCAGTGGAGCGGCCTCCTACAATGAGCAGTTCTTC. Protein: CASSGAASYNEQFF.

This clone occurred many times. V usage is TRBV10-3 and J usage is TRBJ2-7; D remains ambiguous. V lost 6 bases, J lost 4 bases, and 13 bases lay in between. This CDR3 has 13 residues. From germline, CDR1 is ENHRY and CDR2 SYGVKD. In nucleotides, the CDR3 is TGTGCCATCAGAGGAAGTCTCCTTTACGAGCAGTACTTC. It specifies CAIRGSLLYEQYF.

The chain joins TRBV30 to TRBJ2-7, with D possibly matching TRBD2 (7 bases). CDR1 and CDR2 from the germline V gene are GTSNPN and SVGIG (reference sequence). The CDR3 consists of 15 residues. Deletions cut 2 bases from V and 2 bases from J, with 16 bases between. CDR3: CAWSRGGAYPYEQYF. The DNA for the CDR3 is TGTGCCTGGAGTCGCGGGGGCGCTTACCCCTACGAGCAGTACTTC.

The chain has TRBV25-1 and TRBJ2-1, with TRBD2 matching over 8 bases. V dropped 3 bases and J dropped 8; count of bases not matched to a gene: 9. This CDR3 spans 15 amino acids. CDR1 is MGHDK, CDR2 SYGVNS, per germline. The CDR3 sequence: CASSDSGGALDEQFF. The CDR3 nucleotides are TGTGCCAGCAGTGATTCGGGGGGGGCTTTGGATGAGCAGTTCTTC.

This clone came up once. This chain uses TRBV11-2 with TRBJ2-7; 10 bases are a match to TRBD1. The junction had 3 bases not matched to a gene; V was cut back by 5 bases and J by 5 bases. There are 13 residues in the CDR3. From germline, CDR1 is SGHAT and CDR2 FQNNGV. The CDR3 coding sequence is TGTGCCAGCAGCCGGACAGGGGGAGACGAGCAGTACTTC. Its protein is CASSRTGGDEQYF.

The chain links TRBV30 to TRBJ2-1, with 8 bases that match TRBD2. The CDR3 consists of 15 residues. Germline V gene sequence: CDR1 GTSNPN, CDR2 SVGIG (reference sequence). Trimming cost V 1 base and J 9 bases; bases outside gene matches: 11. In DNA, the CDR3 is TGTGCCTGGAGTGAACCGTCGGGACTAGTGGGTGAGCAGTTCTTC. Translation: CAWSEPSGLVGEQFF.

This chain connects TRBV19 to TRBJ2-6; D is ambiguous. CDR3 length: 12 residues. V lost 5 bases, J lost 5 bases, and 4 bases lay in between. The germline gives CDR1 LNHDA, CDR2 SQIVND (reference sequence). The DNA of the CDR3 is TGTGCCAGTAGTTCCTGGGCCAACGTCCTGACTTTC. It is translated as CASSSWANVLTF. The full variable domain, rest sourced from reference TRBV19 and TRBJ2-6, is DGGITQSPKYLFRKEGQNVTLSCEQNLNHDAMYWYRQDPGQGLRLIYYSQIVNDFQKGDIAEGYSVSREKKESFPLTVTSAQKNPTAFYLCASSSWANVLTFGAGSRLTVL.

The chain couples TRBV27 to TRBJ2-1, with D possibly matching TRBD2 (7 bases). The CDR3 is 13 amino acids. Trimming cost V 7 bases and J 9 bases, with 16 bases left between them. Germline V gene lookup returns CDR1 MNHEY and CDR2 SMNVEV (reference sequence). The CDR3 loop is CASIYGGGGEQFF. CDR3 sequence (DNA): TGTGCCAGCATCTACGGGGGAGGGGGTGAGCAGTTCTTC.

CDR3 DNA: TGTGCCAGCAGTGATCGGGGAGGGAACACTGAAGCTTTCTTT. This encodes CASSDRGGNTEAFF. This chain uses TRBV2 with TRBJ1-1, with D unresolved. V was clipped by 3 bases and J by 1 base, with 9 bases between them. Germline V gives CDR1 SNHLY, CDR2 FYNNEI. This CDR3 contains 14 residues.

The V and J genes are TRBV19 and TRBJ1-4; 7 bases match TRBD1. The CDR3 runs 15 residues. V was pared by 9 bases and J by 5 bases, with 12 bases of the junction left unmatched. Germline V lookup: CDR1 LNHDA, CDR2 SQIVND (reference sequence). The CDR3 protein is CASRTGASGNEKLFF. CDR3 sequence (DNA): TGTGCCAGCAGGACAGGAGCCTCTGGCAATGAAAAACTGTTTTTT.

About this clone itself: Other DNA sequences in the sample encode the same CDR3. The CDR3, as DNA: TGCGCCAGCAGCTTGGGGGGCGGATACAATGAGCAGTTCTTC. As protein: CASSLGGGYNEQFF. The V call is TRBV5-1, the J call TRBJ2-1; perhaps TRBD1 as D (5 bases). The CDR3 has 14 residues. Trimming took 0 bases from V and 4 from J, leaving 8 bases between them. CDR1 and CDR2 from the germline V gene are SGHRS and YFSETQ.

J is TRBJ1-2 and V is TRBV27, with D unresolved. Germline V gene data show CDR1 as MNHEY and CDR2 as SMNVEV (reference sequence). The V and J ends lost 7 bases and 4 bases respectively, with 31 bases between them. The CDR3 is made up of 19 amino acids. CDR3 in amino acids: CASISVTKGPPPYLYGYTF. The CDR3 nucleotides are TGTGCCAGCATCTCAGTTACAAAGGGTCCTCCCCCTTACCTCTATGGCTACACCTTC.

The rearrangement uses TRBV9 and TRBJ2-3; the D call may be TRBD1 or TRBD2 (6 bases each). This CDR3 contains 16 residues. Looked up from germline, CDR1 is SGDLS and CDR2 is YYNGEE. Trimming cost V 3 bases and J 0 bases, with 14 bases left between them. CDR3 in amino acids: CASSGGDTSSTDTQYF. CDR3 sequence (DNA): TGTGCCAGCAGCGGGGGGGACACCTCTAGCACAGATACGCAGTATTTT.

CDR3 residues: CAWDSGASYEQYF. CDR3 sequence (DNA): TGTGCCTGGGATTCCGGGGCCTCCTACGAGCAGTACTTC. The chain has TRBV30 and TRBJ2-7, with D perhaps being TRBD1 or TRBD2 (5 bases each). This CDR3 is 13 amino acids long. Germline CDR1 GTSNPN, CDR2 SVGIG (reference sequence). V was shortened by 5 bases and J by 0 bases, with 11 bases between the two germline ends.

This sequence joins TRBV28 and TRBJ2-7; D is perhaps TRBD2 (5 bases). Trimming removed 5 bases at V and 6 bases at J, with 14 bases between. Germline V gene lookup returns CDR1 MDHEN and CDR2 SYDVKM. This CDR3 is 13 amino acids long. CDR3 sequence reads: CASSPGGGSEQYF. As DNA, the CDR3 is TGTGCCAGCAGTCCGGGCGGAGGTTCCGAGCAGTACTTC.

The chain combines TRBV5-1 with TRBJ1-5, with 8 nucleotides matching TRBD1. Trimming took 0 bases from V and 5 from J; bases not matched to a gene: 10. The CDR3 runs to 17 residues. Germline V gives CDR1 SGHRS, CDR2 YFSETQ. The CDR3 sequence: CASSLDASQGAYQPQHF. In nucleotides, the CDR3 is TGCGCCAGCAGCTTGGATGCTTCGCAGGGGGCGTATCAGCCCCAGCATTTT.

The chain has TRBV7-9 and TRBJ1-5; 9 bases map to TRBD1. V gave up 5 bases and J gave up 4 bases; unmatched junction bases: 6. CDR1 and CDR2 from the germline V gene are SEHNR and FQNEAQ (reference sequence). The CDR3 contains 15 residues. CDR3: CASSPGTGRNQPQHF. CDR3 coding DNA: TGTGCCAGCAGCCCGGGGACAGGGAGGAATCAGCCCCAGCATTTT. The full variable domain, completed using reference TRBV7-9 and TRBJ1-5, is DTGVSQNPRHKITKRGQNVTFRCDPISEHNRLYWYRQTLGQGPEFLTYFQNEAQLEKSRLLSDRFSAERPKGSFSTLEIQRTEQGDSAMYLCASSPGTGRNQPQHFGDGTRLSIL.

The chain uses TRBV6-5 and TRBJ2-7, with D maybe TRBD1 (6 bases). V lost 6 bases, J lost 3 bases, and 9 bases lay in between. The CDR3 runs to 12 residues. CDR1 MNHEY and CDR2 SVGAGI come from the germline V gene. The CDR3 spells CASRDSNYEQYF. In DNA, the CDR3 is TGTGCCAGCAGGGACAGCAACTACGAGCAGTACTTC.

This clone turned up a few times. This chain links TRBV11-1 with TRBJ2-7; D is undetermined. The germline gives CDR1 SGHAT, CDR2 FQDESV (reference sequence). V was clipped by 1 base and J by 5 bases, with 9 bases between them. The CDR3 sequence is 13 residues long. This chain's CDR3 is CASSLGVRNEQYF. The CDR3 nucleotides are TGTGCCAGCAGCTTAGGGGTAAGGAACGAGCAGTACTTC.

The V gene is TRBV5-1, the J gene TRBJ2-2; 7 nucleotides match TRBD1. Germline lookup yields CDR1 SGHRS and CDR2 YFSETQ. The CDR3 is 15 residues long. After removal of 4 bases from V and 4 bases from J, the junction contained 7 bases not matched to a gene. The CDR3 is CASSLTGQGTGELFF. DNA of the CDR3: TGCGCCAGCAGCCTGACAGGGCAGGGCACCGGGGAGCTGTTTTTT. The full variable domain, rest sourced from reference TRBV5-1 and TRBJ2-2, is KAGVTQTPRYLIKTRGQQVTLSCSPISGHRSVSWYQQTPGQGLQFLFEYFSETQRNKGNFPGRFSGRQFSNSRSEMNVSTLELGDSALYLCASSLTGQGTGELFFGEGSRLTVL.

The genes are TRBV2 and TRBJ1-4; 7 bases map to TRBD1. The trim removed 6 bases at V and 4 bases at J, leaving 11 bases unmatched. In germline, CDR1 is SNHLY, CDR2 FYNNEI. This CDR3 region has 16 residues. The CDR3 here is CASRPGTVLFNEKLFF. Written as DNA, the CDR3 is TGTGCCAGCAGGCCCGGGACAGTACTATTTAATGAAAAACTGTTTTTT.

The genes are TRBV27 and TRBJ1-4; the D is unclear. The V and J ends lost 6 bases and 7 bases respectively, with 15 bases between them. The CDR3 loop spans 14 amino acids. Germline V gene data show CDR1 as MNHEY and CDR2 as SMNVEV (reference sequence). The DNA of the CDR3 is TGTGCCAGCAGCCTAAGGCAGGATCGTGAAAAACTGTTTTTT. Protein sequence: CASSLRQDREKLFF.

This clone is a singleton in its sample. This sequence joins TRBV30 and TRBJ2-3; 12 nucleotides line up with TRBD2. V lost 2 bases, J lost 2 bases, and 8 bases stayed unmatched. CDR1 is GTSNPN, CDR2 SVGIG, per germline (reference sequence). The CDR3 is 17 amino acids. CDR3 DNA sequence: TGTGCCTGGAGTCTCGGGACTAGCGGGTTCCTCACAGATACGCAGTATTTT. It specifies CAWSLGTSGFLTDTQYF.

J is TRBJ1-6 and V is TRBV9; D is possibly TRBD1 (6 bases). V shed 4 bases and J shed 7 bases, with 15 bases lying between them. CDR1 is SGDLS and CDR2 is YYNGEE in the germline V gene. The CDR3 has 15 residues. The CDR3 here is CASSLNRAANSPLHF. The CDR3 nucleotides read TGTGCCAGCAGCCTTAACAGGGCAGCGAATTCACCCCTCCACTTT.

This sequence joins TRBV28 and TRBJ2-3; D may be TRBD1 (6 bases). V lost 3 bases, J lost 1 base, and 11 bases lay in between. Per the germline V gene, CDR1 is MDHEN and CDR2 is SYDVKM. This CDR3 is built from 15 residues. The CDR3 here is CASSFSGVGTDTQYF. The CDR3 DNA is TGTGCCAGCAGTTTTTCAGGGGTTGGCACAGATACGCAGTATTTT.

The chain couples TRBV27 to TRBJ2-1, with D hard to call. V lost 6 bases and J 9 bases, leaving 9 bases between the germline ends. This CDR3 spans 11 amino acids. CDR1 MNHEY and CDR2 SMNVEV come from the germline V gene (reference sequence). The CDR3 nucleotides read TGTGCCAGCAGATTTGGACGTGAGCAGTTCTTC. It translates to CASRFGREQFF.

The chain has TRBV6-5 and TRBJ1-2, with D tentatively TRBD1 (5 bases). The CDR3 is 13 residues long. With 6 bases removed from V and 4 bases from J, the gap between germline ends came to 12 bases. From germline, CDR1 is MNHEY and CDR2 SVGAGI. The DNA of the CDR3 is TGTGCCAGCAGGGAGCAGGGTAGCTATGGCTACACCTTC. Protein: CASREQGSYGYTF.

This chain connects TRBV27 to TRBJ2-2, with 16 bases identical to TRBD2. Germline CDR1 and CDR2: MNHEY and SMNVEV (reference sequence). V lost 6 bases and J lost 8; bases outside the gene matches: 6. The CDR3 consists of 16 residues. Here the CDR3 reads CASSVGLAGGPGELFF. The CDR3 DNA sequence: TGTGCCAGCAGCGTGGGACTAGCGGGAGGGCCTGGGGAGCTGTTTTTT.